This T cell receptor beta chain was documented in a study of T cell responses to AZD1222 COVID-19 vaccine. The study, taken as a whole, reports: Close to half of spike-specific TCRs reportedly recognize unmutated variant regions. Just a handful of people given AZD1222 tested seropositive at baseline. The sample set comprised mostly white British donors with more females, and clonal diversity was possibly underestimated.

A remark on this clone: Its antigen remains unidentified.

Using immunoSEQ multiplex PCR, the repertoire was profiled, and TCRdb retains in-frame clones only, with some absent. The sample consists of 160,000 or so clones, 94% of them appearing once. The study pooled second doses at about 4 or about 12 weeks. Per germline, CDR1 LNHDA and CDR2 SQIVND (reference sequence). J was trimmed by 2 bases and V by 5 bases; bases with no gene match: 5. This CDR3 is 14 amino acids long. The chain joins TRBV19 to TRBJ2-7; TRBD1 aligns across 8 bases. The TCR sequence derives from an adult who received the AZD1222 COVID-19 vaccine. The input for sequencing was peripheral blood, taken 28 days after the second AZD1222 dose. The CDR3 nucleotides are TGTGCCAGTAGTGCGGCAGGGGGCCCCTACGAGCAGTACTTC. Protein sequence: CASSAAGGPYEQYF. Full variable domain (missing parts from reference TRBV19 and TRBJ2-7): DGGITQSPKYLFRKEGQNVTLSCEQNLNHDAMYWYRQDPGQGLRLIYYSQIVNDFQKGDIAEGYSVSREKKESFPLTVTSAQKNPTAFYLCASSAAGGPYEQYFGPGTRLTVT.